This T cell receptor beta chain was found in a study of T cell changes during pregnancy in multiple sclerosis. Germline CDR1 is SGHKS and CDR2 is YYEKEE (reference sequence). This CDR3 is built from 15 residues. Trimming cost V 0 bases and J 6 bases, with 13 bases left between them. Profiling relied on immunoSEQ multiplex PCR, and the TCRdb table lists in-frame clones only, not all of them. The sample lists 50,000 to 70,000 clones, roughly 92% seen once, with roughly 1.3% in the top ten. The chain couples TRBV5-5 to TRBJ1-5, with D perhaps TRBD1 (5 bases). The receptor's source is a female donor with multiple sclerosis, enrolled in a pregnancy study. The sequencing here drew on peripheral blood, taken in the second trimester of pregnancy. CDR3 amino acids: CASSLVPGLGQPQHF. The CDR3 coding sequence is TGTGCCAGCAGCTTGGTTCCAGGGTTAGGTCAGCCCCAGCATTTT.